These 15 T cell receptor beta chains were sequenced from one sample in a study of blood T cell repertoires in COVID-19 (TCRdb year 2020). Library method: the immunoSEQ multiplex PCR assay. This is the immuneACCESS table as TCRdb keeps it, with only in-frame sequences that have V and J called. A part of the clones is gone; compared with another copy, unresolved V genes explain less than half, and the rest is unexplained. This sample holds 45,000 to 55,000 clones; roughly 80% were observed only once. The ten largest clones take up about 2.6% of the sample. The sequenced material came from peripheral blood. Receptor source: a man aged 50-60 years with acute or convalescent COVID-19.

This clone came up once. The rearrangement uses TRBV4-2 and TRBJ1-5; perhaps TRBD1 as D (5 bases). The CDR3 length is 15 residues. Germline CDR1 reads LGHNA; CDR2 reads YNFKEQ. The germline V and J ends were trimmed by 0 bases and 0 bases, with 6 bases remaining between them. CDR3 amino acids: CASSQEDNSNQPQHF. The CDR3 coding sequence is TGTGCCAGCAGCCAAGAGGACAATAGCAATCAGCCCCAGCATTTT.

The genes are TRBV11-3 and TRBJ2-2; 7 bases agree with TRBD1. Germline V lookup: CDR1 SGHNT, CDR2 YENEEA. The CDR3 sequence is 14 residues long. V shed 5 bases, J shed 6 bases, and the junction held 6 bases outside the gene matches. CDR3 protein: CASSPPGQAGELFF. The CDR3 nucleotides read TGTGCCAGCAGCCCACCAGGACAGGCCGGGGAGCTGTTTTTT.

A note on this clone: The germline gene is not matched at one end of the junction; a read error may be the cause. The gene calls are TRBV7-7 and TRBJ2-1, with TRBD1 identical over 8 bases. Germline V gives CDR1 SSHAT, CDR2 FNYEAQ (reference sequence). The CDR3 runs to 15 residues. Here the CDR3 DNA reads TGTGCTAGCAGCTCCGGACAGGGCGACTACAATGAGCAGTTCTTC. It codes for CASSSGQGDYNEQFF.

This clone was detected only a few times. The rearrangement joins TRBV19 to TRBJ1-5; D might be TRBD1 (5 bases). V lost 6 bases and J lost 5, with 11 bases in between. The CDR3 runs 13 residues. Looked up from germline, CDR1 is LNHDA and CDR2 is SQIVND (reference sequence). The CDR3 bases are TGTGCCAGTAGAACAGTCAGGGATCAGCCCCAGCATTTT. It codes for CASRTVRDQPQHF.

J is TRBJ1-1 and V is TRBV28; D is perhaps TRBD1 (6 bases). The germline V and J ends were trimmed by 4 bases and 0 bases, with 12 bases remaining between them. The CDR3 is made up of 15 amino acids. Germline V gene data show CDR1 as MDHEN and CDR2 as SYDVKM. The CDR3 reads CASSSQQGLNTEAFF. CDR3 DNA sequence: TGTGCCAGCAGTTCCCAACAGGGTTTGAACACTGAAGCTTTCTTT. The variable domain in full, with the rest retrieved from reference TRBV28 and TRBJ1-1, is DVKVTQSSRYLVKRTGEKVFLECVQDMDHENMFWYRQDPGLGLRLIYFSYDVKMKEKGDIPEGYSVSREKKERFSLILESASTNQTSMYLCASSSQQGLNTEAFFGQGTRLTVV.

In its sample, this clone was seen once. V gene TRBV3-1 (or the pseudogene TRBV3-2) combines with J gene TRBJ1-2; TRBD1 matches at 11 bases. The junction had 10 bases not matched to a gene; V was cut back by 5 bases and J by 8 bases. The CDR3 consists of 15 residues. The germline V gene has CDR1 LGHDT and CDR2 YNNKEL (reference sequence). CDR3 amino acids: CASSVWTGGAVGYTF. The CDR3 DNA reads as TGTGCCAGCAGCGTTTGGACAGGGGGCGCGGTGGGCTACACCTTC.

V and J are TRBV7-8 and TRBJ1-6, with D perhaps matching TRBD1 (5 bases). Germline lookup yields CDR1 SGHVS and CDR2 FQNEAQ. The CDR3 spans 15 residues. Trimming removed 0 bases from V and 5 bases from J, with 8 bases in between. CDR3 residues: CASSLAKGNNSPLHF. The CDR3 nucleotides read TGTGCCAGCAGCTTAGCAAAGGGGAATAATTCACCCCTCCACTTT.

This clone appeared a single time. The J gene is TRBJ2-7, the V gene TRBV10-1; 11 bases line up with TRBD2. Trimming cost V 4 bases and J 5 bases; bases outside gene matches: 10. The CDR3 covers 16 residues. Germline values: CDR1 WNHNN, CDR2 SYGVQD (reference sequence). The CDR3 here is CASSGEVLAGEHEQYF. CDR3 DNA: TGCGCCAGCAGTGGGGAAGTACTAGCGGGAGAACACGAGCAGTACTTC.

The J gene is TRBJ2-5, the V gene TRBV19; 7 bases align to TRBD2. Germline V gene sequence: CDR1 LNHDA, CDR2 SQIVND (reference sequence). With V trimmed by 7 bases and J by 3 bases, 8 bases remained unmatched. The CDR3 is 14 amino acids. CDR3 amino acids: CASMASGVEETQYF. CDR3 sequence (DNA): TGTGCCAGTATGGCTAGCGGAGTTGAAGAGACCCAGTACTTC. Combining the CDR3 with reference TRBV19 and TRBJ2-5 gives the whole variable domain DGGITQSPKYLFRKEGQNVTLSCEQNLNHDAMYWYRQDPGQGLRLIYYSQIVNDFQKGDIAEGYSVSREKKESFPLTVTSAQKNPTAFYLCASMASGVEETQYFGPGTRLLVL.

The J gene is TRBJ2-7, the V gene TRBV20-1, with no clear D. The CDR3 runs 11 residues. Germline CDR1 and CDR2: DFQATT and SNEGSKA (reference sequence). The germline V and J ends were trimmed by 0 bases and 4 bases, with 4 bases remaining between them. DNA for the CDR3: TGCAGTGCTAGAGACCAGTACGAGCAGTACTTC. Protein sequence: CSARDQYEQYF.

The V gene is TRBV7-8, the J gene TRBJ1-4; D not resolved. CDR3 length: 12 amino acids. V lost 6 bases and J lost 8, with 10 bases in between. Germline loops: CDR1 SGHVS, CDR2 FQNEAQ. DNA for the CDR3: TGTGCCAGCAGTCCCCCCGAGGAAAAACTGTTTTTT. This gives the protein CASSPPEEKLFF.

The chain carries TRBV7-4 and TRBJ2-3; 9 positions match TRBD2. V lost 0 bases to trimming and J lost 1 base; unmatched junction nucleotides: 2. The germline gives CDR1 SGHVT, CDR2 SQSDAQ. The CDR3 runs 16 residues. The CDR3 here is CASSLAAGGCTDTQYF. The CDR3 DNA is TGTGCCAGCAGCTTAGCGGCGGGGGGGTGCACAGATACGCAGTATTTT.

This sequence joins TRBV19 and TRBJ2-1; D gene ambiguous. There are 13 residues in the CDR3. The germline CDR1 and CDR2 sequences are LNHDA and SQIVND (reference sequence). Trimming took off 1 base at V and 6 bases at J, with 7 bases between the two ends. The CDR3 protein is CASSIGNSNEQFF. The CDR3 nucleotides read TGTGCCAGTAGTATAGGAAACTCCAATGAGCAGTTCTTC.

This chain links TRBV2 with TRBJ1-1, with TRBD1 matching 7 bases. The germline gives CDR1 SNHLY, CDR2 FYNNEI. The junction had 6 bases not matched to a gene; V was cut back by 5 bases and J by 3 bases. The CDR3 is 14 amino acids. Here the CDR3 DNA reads TGTGCCAGCAGTTTACAGGGGATGGACACTGAAGCTTTCTTT. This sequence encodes CASSLQGMDTEAFF.

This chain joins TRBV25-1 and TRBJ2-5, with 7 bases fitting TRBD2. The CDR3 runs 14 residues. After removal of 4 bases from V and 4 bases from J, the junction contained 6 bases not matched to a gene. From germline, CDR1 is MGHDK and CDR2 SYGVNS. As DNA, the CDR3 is TGTGCCAGCAGTGCTTTGACTAGCCTAGAGACCCAGTACTTC. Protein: CASSALTSLETQYF.